This entry lists 28 T cell receptor beta chains sequenced from one sample in a study of Ad26.COV2.S vaccination and SARS-CoV-2 variants. Here immunoSEQ multiplex PCR was the method, and the copy in TCRdb shows in-frame clones only, minus some. The top ten clones hold approximately 1.5% of a sample with about 680,000 clones, around 89% of them seen once. Treatment here: about 20 received Ad26.COV2.S at low or high dose, single or two shots; 5 received placebo; per-sample allocation not given. Each sample was drawn 63 days after the first injection (of vaccine or placebo). This material consisted of peripheral blood, taken in a trial of Ad26.COV2.S vaccine versus placebo. Receptors originate from a person aged 18-65 years who received the Ad26.COV2.S COVID-19 vaccine or a placebo.

V is TRBV5-6 and J is TRBJ2-7; D perhaps matches TRBD2 (6 bases). CDR1 is SGHDT, CDR2 YYEEEE, per germline. Trimming took 0 bases from V and 5 from J, leaving 15 bases between them. This CDR3 is 15 amino acids long. CDR3 loop: CASSLGGSGRNEQYF. The CDR3 DNA is TGTGCCAGCAGCTTGGGGGGGTCTGGGAGGAACGAGCAGTACTTC.

The V and J genes are TRBV2 and TRBJ2-1, with unresolved D. CDR1 and CDR2 (germline): SNHLY, FYNNEI. The CDR3 runs 12 residues. V was trimmed by 2 bases and J by 10 bases, leaving 9 bases between them. DNA for the CDR3: TGTGCCAGCAGTGAAAGATACGTGGAGCAGTTCTTC. Its protein is CASSERYVEQFF.

This rearrangement joins TRBV19 to TRBJ1-2, with D tentatively TRBD1 (6 bases). Germline V CDR1 and CDR2: LNHDA, SQIVND (reference sequence). Trimming left V 1 base short and J 7 bases short, with 10 bases between. The CDR3 has 13 amino acids. The CDR3 region is CASSIVTGSGYTF. The CDR3 region has the DNA TGTGCCAGTAGTATAGTCACAGGGTCTGGCTACACCTTC.

For the CDR3, the DNA is TGTGCCAGCAGTTCCGGACAGGAACGCAATCAGCCCCAGCATTTT. Its protein product is CASSSGQERNQPQHF. The chain links TRBV7-2 to TRBJ1-5; 7 nucleotides align to TRBD1. Germline trimming cut 6 bases from V and 2 bases from J; bases unmatched to any gene: 7. Germline V gene sequence: CDR1 SGHTA, CDR2 FQGNSA. CDR3 length: 15 residues.

V usage is TRBV5-6 and J usage is TRBJ1-6, with 9 bases aligning to TRBD1. Per germline, CDR1 SGHDT and CDR2 YYEEEE. After removal of 4 bases from V and 4 bases from J, the junction contained 6 bases not matched to a gene. The CDR3 contains 16 residues. This chain's CDR3 is CASSADRGSYNSPLHF. The CDR3, as DNA: TGTGCCAGCAGCGCCGACAGGGGGTCGTATAATTCACCCCTCCACTTT. The complete variable domain, with remaining parts taken from reference TRBV5-6 and TRBJ1-6, reads DAGVTQSPTHLIKTRGQQVTLRCSPKSGHDTVSWYQQALGQGPQFIFQYYEEEERQRGNFPDRFSGHQFPNYSSELNVNALLLGDSALYLCASSADRGSYNSPLHFGNGTRLTVT.

The V call is TRBV5-5, the J call TRBJ2-5, with D unclear. V gave up 2 bases and J gave up 4 bases, with 6 bases separating them. This CDR3 comprises 12 residues. Germline lookup yields CDR1 SGHKS and CDR2 YYEKEE (reference sequence). The CDR3 loop is CASSFGGETQYF. CDR3 DNA sequence: TGTGCCAGCAGCTTTGGCGGAGAGACCCAGTACTTC.

Turning to this clone: Other nucleotide sequences in the sample specify the same CDR3. The chain joins TRBV7-2 to TRBJ1-1; no clear D. The CDR3 sequence is 13 residues long. V dropped 3 bases and J dropped 1 base, with 6 bases sitting between them. Germline V gene data show CDR1 as SGHTA and CDR2 as FQGNSA. The CDR3 DNA reads TGTGCCAGCAGCTTGGTGGGGAACACTGAAGCTTTCTTT. Protein sequence: CASSLVGNTEAFF.

The J gene is TRBJ2-7, the V gene TRBV11-3; tentatively, D is TRBD1 (6 bases). The CDR3 runs to 14 residues. Looked up from germline, CDR1 is SGHNT and CDR2 is YENEEA. The ends were cut back, 5 bases at V and 2 bases at J, with 13 bases in the middle. The CDR3: CASSPGGGTYEQYF. The CDR3 coding sequence is TGTGCCAGCAGCCCCGGTGGGGGCACCTACGAGCAGTACTTC.

The chain joins TRBV7-2 to TRBJ1-2, with D unresolved. V lost 5 bases and J lost 0, with 16 bases in between. CDR3 length equals 16 residues. CDR1 and CDR2 (germline): SGHTA, FQGNSA. The CDR3 sequence is CASSPEGGQTNYGYTF. The CDR3 bases are TGTGCCAGCAGCCCAGAGGGAGGGCAGACTAACTATGGCTACACCTTC.

The V and J genes are TRBV6-2 or TRBV6-3 and TRBJ2-6, with D unclear. The V gene lost 0 bases and the J gene lost 12 bases, with 12 bases spanning the gap. From germline, CDR1 is MNHEY and CDR2 SVGEGT. The CDR3 is made up of 14 amino acids. The CDR3 DNA follows: TGTGCCAGCAGTTACTCGATCATGGTAGGCGTCCTGACTTTC. Its translation is CASSYSIMVGVLTF.

This clone has just a few counts. The chain recombines TRBV6-1 with TRBJ1-5, with D tentatively TRBD1 (5 bases). This CDR3 has 18 residues. Trimming shortened V by 0 bases and J by 2 bases, and 17 bases separated the two germline ends. Germline assignment: CDR1 MNHNS and CDR2 SASEGT. The DNA for the CDR3 is TGTGCCAGCAGTGAAGCGCTTCTGGGAGGGGCGGGCAATCAGCCCCAGCATTTT. As protein: CASSEALLGGAGNQPQHF.

As regards this clone: A junction boundary mismatches the germline segment, possibly from a read error. Other DNA sequences from this sample encode an identical CDR3 as well. The CDR3 loop is CASSPRTGTGELFF. In nucleotides, the CDR3 is TGTGCTAGTAGTCCGCGGACAGGGACCGGGGAGCTGTTTTTT. The chain couples TRBV19 to TRBJ2-2; 8 nucleotides line up with TRBD1. The CDR3 spans 14 residues. CDR1 and CDR2 (germline): LNHDA, SQIVND (reference sequence). Together with reference TRBV19 and TRBJ2-2, the CDR3 gives the full variable domain: DGGITQSPKYLFRKEGQNVTLSCEQNLNHDAMYWYRQDPGQGLRLIYYSQIVNDFQKGDIAEGYSVSREKKESFPLTVTSAQKNPTAFYLCASSPRTGTGELFFGEGSRLTVL.

This rearrangement joins TRBV5-1 to TRBJ2-5; D call uncertain. The germline V and J ends were trimmed by 2 bases and 2 bases, with 7 bases remaining between them. In germline, CDR1 is SGHRS, CDR2 YFSETQ. The CDR3 has 13 residues. CDR3 coding DNA: TGCGCCAGCAGCTTTCACCTACAAGAGACCCAGTACTTC. Protein: CASSFHLQETQYF.

This clone was seen only a few times. The chain has TRBV5-5 and TRBJ2-1; D is uncertain. The germline V gene has CDR1 SGHKS and CDR2 YYEKEE (reference sequence). This CDR3 region has 13 residues. Trimming took 4 bases from V and 8 from J, leaving 13 bases between them. DNA for the CDR3: TGTGCCAGCAGCCCCTTGGACCGGGATGAGCAGTTCTTC. It yields the protein CASSPLDRDEQFF.

The CDR3 loop reads CASSPQDRGAEKLFF. CDR3 DNA sequence: TGTGCCAGCTCACCCCAGGACAGGGGGGCCGAAAAACTGTTTTTT. This sequence joins TRBV18 and TRBJ1-4; 10 bases match TRBD1. The CDR3 contains 15 residues. V was pared by 3 bases and J by 8 bases, with 6 bases of the junction left unmatched. CDR1 and CDR2 (germline): KGHSH, LQKENI.

In its sample, this clone was seen a few times. The chain is built from TRBV7-2 and TRBJ1-5; no reliable D call. CDR3 length equals 13 residues. V lost 2 bases to trimming and J lost 3 bases, with 5 bases between them. Looked up from germline, CDR1 is SGHTA and CDR2 is FQGNSA. Here the CDR3 reads CASSLSPNQPQHF. The CDR3 nucleotides read TGTGCCAGCAGCTTAAGCCCCAATCAGCCCCAGCATTTT.

In DNA, the CDR3 is TGTGCCAGCAGCCAAGACAGGAATGAATATGGCTACACCTTC. Translated, it gives CASSQDRNEYGYTF. V and J are TRBV4-2 and TRBJ1-2; no reliable D call. Per germline, CDR1 LGHNA and CDR2 YNFKEQ. This CDR3 is built from 14 residues. Trimming pared 0 bases from V and 5 bases from J, leaving 10 bases between.

In this sample, this clone turned up a few times. The chain combines TRBV30 with TRBJ2-7; D gene ambiguous. The CDR3 sequence is 11 residues long. With 3 bases removed from V and 3 bases from J, the gap between germline ends came to 6 bases. CDR1 and CDR2 (germline): GTSNPN, SVGIG (reference sequence). In DNA form, the CDR3 reads TGTGCCTGGAGGGGGAACTACGAGCAGTACTTC. Translated, it gives CAWRGNYEQYF.

This chain links TRBV18 with TRBJ2-5; 7 bases line up with TRBD1. J lost 2 bases, V lost 0 bases, and 6 bases had no gene match. CDR1 is KGHSH and CDR2 is LQKENI in the germline V gene. This CDR3 is 16 amino acids long. The CDR3 here is CASSPPGRTGQETQYF. CDR3 in DNA: TGTGCCAGCTCACCACCGGGACGGACAGGTCAAGAGACCCAGTACTTC.

This clone occurred once. The rearrangement links TRBV6-2 or TRBV6-3 to TRBJ2-2; 7 bases line up with TRBD2. Germline V CDR1 and CDR2: MNHEY, SVGEGT. Unmatched junction bases numbered 5, after V lost 3 bases and J lost 1 base. The CDR3 extends over 16 amino acids. Written as DNA, the CDR3 is TGTGCCAGCAGTTATTCCGGGACTAAGAACACCGGGGAGCTGTTTTTT. Translated, it gives CASSYSGTKNTGELFF.

V gene TRBV6-5 combines with J gene TRBJ2-7; 7 bases are shared with TRBD1. The CDR3 sequence is 15 residues long. V was clipped by 7 bases and J by 3 bases; unmatched bases: 12. Germline CDR1 reads MNHEY; CDR2 reads SVGAGI. The CDR3 DNA is TGTGCCAGCACCCGGTCGAACAGGGGAAACTACGAGCAGTACTTC. Translation: CASTRSNRGNYEQYF.

This sequence joins TRBV16 and TRBJ2-1; 9 nucleotides agree with TRBD2. Germline CDR1 reads KGHSY; CDR2 reads FQNENV. V was clipped by 1 base and J by 2 bases; unmatched bases: 3. The CDR3 has 16 residues. CDR3 loop: CASSQFSGGTYNEQFF. Written as DNA, the CDR3 is TGTGCCAGCAGCCAATTTAGCGGGGGTACCTACAATGAGCAGTTCTTC. The complete variable domain, with remaining parts taken from reference TRBV16 and TRBJ2-1, reads GEEVAQTPKHLVRGEGQKAKLYCAPIKGHSYVFWYQQVLKNEFKFLISFQNENVFDETGMPKERFSAKCLPNSPCSLEIQATKLEDSAVYFCASSQFSGGTYNEQFFGPGTRLTVL.

The gene calls are TRBV18 and TRBJ2-7; D uncertain. V dropped 3 bases and J dropped 1 base, with 7 bases sitting between them. CDR1 and CDR2 (germline): KGHSH, LQKENI. The CDR3 length is 13 residues. The CDR3 coding sequence is TGTGCCAGCTCACCGTACGGATCCTACGAGCAGTACTTC. Translated, it gives CASSPYGSYEQYF.

The CDR3, as DNA: TGCGCCAGCAGCTTGACGTCCAAGTACGAGCAGTACTTC. Protein sequence: CASSLTSKYEQYF. The chain recombines TRBV5-1 with TRBJ2-7; no definite D call. The CDR3 extends over 13 amino acids. CDR1 is SGHRS and CDR2 is YFSETQ in the germline V gene. V was cut by 1 base and J by 4 bases, with 9 bases left in between.

V and J are TRBV19 and TRBJ2-7, with 10 bases that match TRBD2. The V gene's germline CDR1 is LNHDA and CDR2 SQIVND (reference sequence). The trim removed 4 bases at V and 7 bases at J, leaving 7 bases unmatched. This CDR3 has 14 residues. Here the CDR3 reads CASSTLAGVREQYF. The DNA for the CDR3 is TGTGCCAGTAGTACGCTAGCGGGAGTTAGGGAGCAGTACTTC. Looking up the rest from reference TRBV19 and TRBJ2-7 gives the full variable domain: DGGITQSPKYLFRKEGQNVTLSCEQNLNHDAMYWYRQDPGQGLRLIYYSQIVNDFQKGDIAEGYSVSREKKESFPLTVTSAQKNPTAFYLCASSTLAGVREQYFGPGTRLTVT.

The V call is TRBV30, the J call TRBJ2-5, with 8 bases matching TRBD2. Trimming at V came to 8 bases and at J to 5 bases, leaving 10 bases not matched to a gene. CDR3 size: 13 residues. Per the germline V gene, CDR1 is GTSNPN and CDR2 is SVGIG (reference sequence). CDR3: CATTGGRRETQYF. DNA of the CDR3: TGTGCCACAACGGGCGGGAGGAGGGAGACCCAGTACTTC. Complete variable domain (other parts from reference TRBV30 and TRBJ2-5): SQTIHQWPATLVQPVGSPLSLECTVEGTSNPNLYWYRQAAGRGLQLLFYSVGIGQISSEVPQNLSASRPQDRQFILSSKKLLLSDSGFYLCATTGGRRETQYFGPGTRLLVL.

The rearrangement links TRBV12-3 or TRBV12-4 to TRBJ1-6, with D possibly matching TRBD1 (5 bases). The CDR3 runs 13 residues. Deletions cut 4 bases from V and 10 bases from J, with 11 bases between. The CDR3, as DNA: TGTGCCAGCAGTTCGTCACGGGGGTCACCCCTCCACTTT. It codes for CASSSSRGSPLHF.

The chain carries TRBV6-5 and TRBJ2-7, with D possibly TRBD1 on 6 matching bases. Germline loops: CDR1 MNHEY, CDR2 SVGAGI. The CDR3 consists of 13 residues. Trimming took off 11 bases at V and 6 bases at J, with 20 bases between the two ends. CDR3 amino acids: CASVGASKSEQYF. For the CDR3, the DNA is TGTGCCTCAGTGGGGGCTTCGAAGTCCGAGCAGTACTTC.